The rows below give T cell receptor beta chains drawn from one sample of a study of post-analysis software for immune sequencing data. One entry per CDR3 protein, called by TCRdb with MiXCR from the PCR reads. The sample records 650,000 to 900,000 distinct CDR3 sequences, 46% being singletons. The sample comprised blood. Receptors were obtained from a girl under 18 with multiple sclerosis. The CDR3 runs from the conserved cysteine through the conserved F or W. Fields, in order: J gene, D gene, clone size, V gene, CDR3 DNA, CDR3 protein. The D gene is left open where the match is weak. Clone size is shown for a subset of rows, as once, few, many or a class of expanded clone.

J gene: TRBJ2-7; D gene: NA; clone size: NA; V gene: TRBV25-1; CDR3 DNA: TGTGCCAACAGTGGAGGCTACGAGCAGTACTTC; CDR3 protein: CANSGGYEQYF
J gene: TRBJ2-1; D gene: TRBD2; clone size: NA; V gene: TRBV10-3; CDR3 DNA: TGTGCCATCAGTGGAACAGGGAGCGGGAGGGGCTACAATGAGCAGTTCTTC; CDR3 protein: CAISGTGSGRGYNEQFF
J gene: TRBJ2-7; D gene: TRBD2; clone size: once; V gene: TRBV2; CDR3 DNA: TGTGCCAGCAGTGACCCCAGCGGGAGGCTCTACGAGCAGTACTTC; CDR3 protein: CASSDPSGRLYEQYF
J gene: TRBJ2-3; D gene: NA; clone size: NA; V gene: TRBV7-2; CDR3 DNA: TGTGCCAGCAGCTTAGGGTTTGAGGTGGATACGCAGTATTTT; CDR3 protein: CASSLGFEVDTQYF
J gene: TRBJ2-5; D gene: NA; clone size: few; V gene: TRBV29-1; CDR3 DNA: TGCAGCGTCCGACCCCAAGAGACCCAGTACTTC; CDR3 protein: CSVRPQETQYF
J gene: TRBJ2-7; D gene: NA; clone size: few; V gene: TRBV20-1; CDR3 DNA: TGCAGTGCCAGCGGGCGAACCTACGAGCAGTACTTC; CDR3 protein: CSASGRTYEQYF
J gene: TRBJ2-5; D gene: TRBD2; clone size: NA; V gene: TRBV15; CDR3 DNA: TGTGCCACCAGGACTAGCGGGTTCCAAGAGACCCAGTACTTC; CDR3 protein: CATRTSGFQETQYF
J gene: TRBJ2-3; D gene: TRBD2; clone size: NA; V gene: TRBV20-1; CDR3 DNA: TGCAGTGCTAGAGTAGCGGGAGGGGGCACGCAGTATTTT; CDR3 protein: CSARVAGGGTQYF
J gene: TRBJ2-5; D gene: TRBD1; clone size: NA; V gene: TRBV6-5; CDR3 DNA: TGTGCCAGCAGTTACCGGGACAGGGTAGGAGAGACCCAGTACTTC; CDR3 protein: CASSYRDRVGETQYF
J gene: TRBJ2-7; D gene: NA; clone size: NA; V gene: TRBV7-9; CDR3 DNA: TGTGCCAGCAGCTTACGGGACCCTCAGAACGAGCAGTACTTC; CDR3 protein: CASSLRDPQNEQYF
J gene: TRBJ1-2; D gene: TRBD1; clone size: once; V gene: TRBV27; CDR3 DNA: TGTGCCAGAAGTTTATGTTTACAGGGGGCCTCCGGCTACACCTTC; CDR3 protein: CARSLCLQGASGYTF
J gene: TRBJ2-2; D gene: NA; clone size: NA; V gene: TRBV29-1; CDR3 DNA: TGCAGCGTTGAACCGATACAGGGTAACACCGGGGAGCTGTTTTTT; CDR3 protein: CSVEPIQGNTGELFF
J gene: TRBJ2-4; D gene: NA; clone size: NA; V gene: TRBV11-2; CDR3 DNA: TGTGCCAGCAGCTCCGACAAAAACATTCAGTACTTC; CDR3 protein: CASSSDKNIQYF
J gene: TRBJ2-1; D gene: NA; clone size: NA; V gene: TRBV7-8; CDR3 DNA: TGTGCCAGCAGCTCCCAGACTACCCGGTCATACAATGAGCAGTTCTTC; CDR3 protein: CASSSQTTRSYNEQFF
J gene: TRBJ1-4; D gene: NA; clone size: few; V gene: TRBV7-9; CDR3 DNA: TGTGCCAGCAGCCCCCAAGGGGAAAAACTGTTTTTT; CDR3 protein: CASSPQGEKLFF
J gene: TRBJ2-7; D gene: TRBD2; clone size: few; V gene: TRBV20-1; CDR3 DNA: TGCAGTGCTAGCGCCAGGGGACTAGCGGGGTCCTACGAGCAGTACTTC; CDR3 protein: CSASARGLAGSYEQYF
J gene: TRBJ2-2; D gene: NA; clone size: NA; V gene: TRBV6-5; CDR3 DNA: TGTGCCAGCAGTCAACAGGGTTTCACCGGGGAGCTGTTTTTT; CDR3 protein: CASSQQGFTGELFF
J gene: TRBJ2-4; D gene: TRBD2; clone size: few; V gene: TRBV5-5; CDR3 DNA: TGTGCCAGCAGCTTGGAGGCTAGCGGGAGAATTGGGGCCAAAAACATTCAGTACTTC; CDR3 protein: CASSLEASGRIGAKNIQYF
J gene: TRBJ2-5; D gene: NA; clone size: NA; V gene: TRBV15; CDR3 DNA: TGTGCCACCAGCAGAGACCGAAGGGGGTTCCAAGAGACCCAGTACTTC; CDR3 protein: CATSRDRRGFQETQYF
J gene: TRBJ2-1; D gene: TRBD2; clone size: few; V gene: TRBV20-1; CDR3 DNA: TGCAGTGCCGAGCAATTTCTAGCGGGGATCTACAATGAGCAGTTCTTC; CDR3 protein: CSAEQFLAGIYNEQFF
J gene: TRBJ1-2; D gene: TRBD1; clone size: few; V gene: TRBV6-5; CDR3 DNA: TGTGCCAGCAGTCCAAACCGACAGGGCAATCGGGGCTACACCTTC; CDR3 protein: CASSPNRQGNRGYTF
J gene: TRBJ2-3; D gene: NA; clone size: NA; V gene: TRBV2; CDR3 DNA: TGTGCCAGCATCCAGGAGTCAGATACGCAGTATTTT; CDR3 protein: CASIQESDTQYF
J gene: TRBJ2-5; D gene: NA; clone size: NA; V gene: TRBV13; CDR3 DNA: TGTGCCAGCAGAAGACAGGCTAGGCGGGAGACCCAGTACTTC; CDR3 protein: CASRRQARRETQYF
J gene: TRBJ2-7; D gene: NA; clone size: NA; V gene: TRBV15; CDR3 DNA: TGTGCCACCAGCAGAGATCAGGCCTACGAGCAGTACTTC; CDR3 protein: CATSRDQAYEQYF
J gene: TRBJ2-5; D gene: NA; clone size: few; V gene: TRBV20-1; CDR3 DNA: TGCAGTGTGCCGGGCAGGGGAAAAGAGACCCAGTACTTC; CDR3 protein: CSVPGRGKETQYF
J gene: TRBJ2-5; D gene: TRBD1; clone size: NA; V gene: TRBV7-3; CDR3 DNA: TGTGCCGGCAGTCTCAAGTCCAGGGGGCGCCCCTTGGGACCGCTTTACCAAGAGACCCAGTACTTC; CDR3 protein: CAGSLKSRGRPLGPLYQETQYF
J gene: TRBJ2-7; D gene: TRBD1; clone size: few; V gene: TRBV7-2; CDR3 DNA: TGTGCCAGCAGCTCCGGACAGGGGGAGGCCTACGAGCAGTACTTC; CDR3 protein: CASSSGQGEAYEQYF
J gene: TRBJ2-3; D gene: NA; clone size: NA; V gene: TRBV5-1; CDR3 DNA: TGCGCCAGCAGCTTGGACGGCAGCGCCGGCACAGATACGCAGTATTTT; CDR3 protein: CASSLDGSAGTDTQYF
J gene: TRBJ1-5; D gene: NA; clone size: NA; V gene: TRBV6-1; CDR3 DNA: TGTGCCAGCAGTGAACGGGCGGAATGGCGGAGCAATCAGCCCCAGCATTTT; CDR3 protein: CASSERAEWRSNQPQHF
J gene: TRBJ2-7; D gene: NA; clone size: NA; V gene: TRBV20-1; CDR3 DNA: TGCAGTGCTAGAGATTTGAACGAGCAGTACTTC; CDR3 protein: CSARDLNEQYF
J gene: TRBJ2-7; D gene: NA; clone size: NA; V gene: TRBV6-1; CDR3 DNA: TGTGCCGGCATTTGGGGGCCATCCTACGAGCAGTACTTC; CDR3 protein: CAGIWGPSYEQYF
J gene: TRBJ2-7; D gene: TRBD1; clone size: few; V gene: TRBV5-1; CDR3 DNA: TGCGCCAGCAGCCTGGGACAGGCATACTACGAGCAGTACTTC; CDR3 protein: CASSLGQAYYEQYF
J gene: TRBJ2-7; D gene: TRBD2; clone size: NA; V gene: TRBV20-1; CDR3 DNA: TGCAGTGCTAGAGATCGGATAGCGGGAGGGCCGCTCGAGCAGTACTTC; CDR3 protein: CSARDRIAGGPLEQYF
J gene: TRBJ1-5; D gene: TRBD1; clone size: NA; V gene: TRBV20-1; CDR3 DNA: TGCAGTGCTAGAGAACAGGGGAATCAGCCCCAGCATTTT; CDR3 protein: CSAREQGNQPQHF
J gene: TRBJ2-7; D gene: TRBD2; clone size: NA; V gene: TRBV29-1; CDR3 DNA: TGCAGCGTTGAAGCCCCCCTAGCGGGAGGGGAGCAGTACTTC; CDR3 protein: CSVEAPLAGGEQYF
J gene: TRBJ2-3; D gene: NA; clone size: NA; V gene: TRBV20-1; CDR3 DNA: TGCAGTGCTAGAACGAGACAGGCCTCAGATACGCAGTATTTT; CDR3 protein: CSARTRQASDTQYF
J gene: TRBJ2-3; D gene: NA; clone size: NA; V gene: TRBV11-2; CDR3 DNA: TGTGCCAGCAGCTCCCAGAAGCGGGCGGTCACAGATACGCAGTATTTT; CDR3 protein: CASSSQKRAVTDTQYF
J gene: TRBJ1-2; D gene: NA; clone size: NA; V gene: TRBV9; CDR3 DNA: TGTGCCAGCAGCGTAGAGGCAGGGCCCTATGGCTACACCTTC; CDR3 protein: CASSVEAGPYGYTF
J gene: TRBJ2-5; D gene: NA; clone size: few; V gene: TRBV24-1; CDR3 DNA: TGTGCCACCAGTGTTCAAGAGACCCAGTACTTC; CDR3 protein: CATSVQETQYF
J gene: TRBJ2-3; D gene: NA; clone size: NA; V gene: TRBV5-1; CDR3 DNA: TGCGCCAGCAGCTTGGATGCAGGGACGAGGATCACAGATACGCAGTATTTT; CDR3 protein: CASSLDAGTRITDTQYF
J gene: TRBJ2-5; D gene: NA; clone size: NA; V gene: TRBV7-9; CDR3 DNA: TGTGCCAGCAGCTTAGGTCTCTCCCTGGAGCAGACCCAGTACTTC; CDR3 protein: CASSLGLSLEQTQYF
J gene: TRBJ2-5; D gene: TRBD1; clone size: NA; V gene: TRBV25-1; CDR3 DNA: TGTGCCAGCAGTACCCCACAGGGGGAGACCCAGTACTTC; CDR3 protein: CASSTPQGETQYF
J gene: TRBJ2-3; D gene: NA; clone size: few; V gene: TRBV10-3; CDR3 DNA: TGTGCCATCACAGACTACAAAGTAGGAGTCGATACGCAGTATTTT; CDR3 protein: CAITDYKVGVDTQYF
J gene: TRBJ2-5; D gene: NA; clone size: few; V gene: TRBV7-9; CDR3 DNA: TGTGCCAGCAGCTATCGGACCCGGCAAGAGACCCAGTACTTC; CDR3 protein: CASSYRTRQETQYF
J gene: TRBJ1-1; D gene: NA; clone size: NA; V gene: TRBV11-2; CDR3 DNA: TGTGCCAGCAGCTCCTACAGAAACATGAACACTGAAGCTTTCTTT; CDR3 protein: CASSSYRNMNTEAFF